A single sample gave rise to the 4 T cell receptor beta chains below, sequenced in a study of shared clonotypes between healthy human individuals. The repertoire was sequenced with immunoSEQ multiplex PCR; TCRdb's copy has only in-frame clones and lacks some. The sample comprises about 2,500,000 clones, 85% to 95% of which are singletons, and roughly 0.13% rests with the top ten. The sequenced sample was naive CD4+ T cells sorted from blood. Subset noted: CD45RA+ positively selected. The receptors originated from a man aged 18 to 29 in good health.

On this clone itself: The identical CDR3 is also encoded by other nucleotide sequences in the sample. Written as DNA, the CDR3 is TGTGCCAGCAGTGAAGATAGGGGTTCCTACAATGAGCAGTTCTTC. Its translation is CASSEDRGSYNEQFF. The chain employs TRBV2 and TRBJ2-1, with D possibly being TRBD1 (5 bases). The germline V gene has CDR1 SNHLY and CDR2 FYNNEI. The CDR3 totals 15 residues. Deletions cut 1 base from V and 1 base from J, with 8 bases between.

The V and J genes are TRBV19 and TRBJ2-1; D may be TRBD2 (6 bases). Germline V gives CDR1 LNHDA, CDR2 SQIVND (reference sequence). The CDR3 is made up of 15 amino acids. Trimming took off 4 bases at V and 8 bases at J, with 18 bases between the two ends. The CDR3 bases are TGTGCCAGTAGTAATGGGGGGACTGGCTGGCATGAGCAGTTCTTC. It codes for CASSNGGTGWHEQFF.

The chain has TRBV11-2 and TRBJ2-7, with a possible D match to TRBD2 (5 bases). Germline V lookup: CDR1 SGHAT, CDR2 FQNNGV. V lost 1 base and J lost 6, with 10 bases in between. CDR3 length equals 13 residues. The CDR3 region is CASSLAGNFEQYF. DNA for the CDR3: TGTGCCAGCAGCTTAGCGGGGAACTTCGAGCAGTACTTC.

This chain joins TRBV9 and TRBJ2-1; 12 nucleotides line up with TRBD1. The CDR3 has 16 residues. Germline loops: CDR1 SGDLS, CDR2 YYNGEE. With 3 bases clipped from V and 7 bases from J, the junction kept 8 bases outside the gene matches. This CDR3 reads CASSATGQGAANEQFF. CDR3 bases: TGTGCCAGCAGCGCGACGGGACAGGGGGCTGCAAATGAGCAGTTCTTC.